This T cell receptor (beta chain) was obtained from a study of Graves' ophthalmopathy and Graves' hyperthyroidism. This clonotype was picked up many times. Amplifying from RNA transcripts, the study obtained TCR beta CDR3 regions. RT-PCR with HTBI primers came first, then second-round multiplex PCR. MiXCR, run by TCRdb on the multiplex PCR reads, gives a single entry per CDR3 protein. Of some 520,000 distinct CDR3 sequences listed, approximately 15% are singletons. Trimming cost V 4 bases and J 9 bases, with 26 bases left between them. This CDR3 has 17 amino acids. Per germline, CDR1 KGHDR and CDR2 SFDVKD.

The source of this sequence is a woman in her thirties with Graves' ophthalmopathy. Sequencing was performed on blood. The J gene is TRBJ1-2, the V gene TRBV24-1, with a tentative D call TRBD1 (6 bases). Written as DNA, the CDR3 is TGTGCCACCAGTGACAACGTCCCAAGTTGGGACAAATCGCGCTACACCTTC. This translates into CATSDNVPSWDKSRYTF.